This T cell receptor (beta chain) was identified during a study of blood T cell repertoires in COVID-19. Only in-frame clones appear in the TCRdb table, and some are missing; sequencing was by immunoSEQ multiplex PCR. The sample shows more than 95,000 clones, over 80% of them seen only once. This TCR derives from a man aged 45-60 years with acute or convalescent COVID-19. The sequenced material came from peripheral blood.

This CDR3 reads CASKGDNEQFF. The CDR3 DNA sequence: TGTGCCAGCAAAGGGGACAATGAGCAGTTCTTC. The J gene is TRBJ2-1, the V gene TRBV6-6; TRBD1 might be the D (5 bases). Trimming took off 7 bases at V and 5 bases at J, with 6 bases between the two ends. Germline V gene lookup returns CDR1 MNHNY and CDR2 SVGAGI (reference sequence). The CDR3 has 11 residues.